This record covers a single T cell receptor (beta chain). Antigen unknown. These data originate in a study of blood T cells in healthy people across ages. With a J-beta primer mix and a sample-barcoded 5' primer, a second PCR ran about 7 to 11 cycles. TCRdb ran MiXCR on the 5' RACE reads and lists one entry per CDR3 protein. The sample contains under 800,000 distinct CDR3 sequences, 20% to 25% of which appear only once. Study-level results: More naive CD4+ cells and higher diversity marked long-lived donors relative to aged donors.

The total RNA that was extracted per sample amounted to at least 5 micrograms. Looked up from germline, CDR1 is SGHAT and CDR2 is FQNNGV. Losses at the gene ends were 5 bases for V and 2 bases for J; bases not matched to a gene: 7. CDR3 length equals 17 residues. The gene calls are TRBV11-2 and TRBJ2-3, with 13 positions matching TRBD2. The material sequenced was blood. This clonotype originated in a man between 65 and 85 years old in good health. Written as DNA, the CDR3 is TGTGCCAGCAGCACCCGACTAGCGGGAGGCATCACAGATACGCAGTATTTT. It is translated as CASSTRLAGGITDTQYF.